One T cell receptor beta chain is described in this entry. The antigen is unknown. Using immunoSEQ multiplex PCR, the repertoire was profiled, and TCRdb retains in-frame clones only, with some absent. Seen here are around 20,000 clones, 84% observed once, and the top ten hold approximately 16%. This sample is part of a study of T cell responses to AZD1222 COVID-19 vaccine. Broader study findings: Sampled repertoires all dated from after the peak T cell response.

The sequencing here drew on peripheral blood, taken 28 days after the second AZD1222 dose. The source is an adult who received the AZD1222 COVID-19 vaccine.

CDR3 sequence: CAWSVPPKGKAGYTF. The CDR3 DNA sequence: TGTGCCTGGAGTGTACCCCCCAAGGGAAAAGCTGGCTACACCTTC. J is TRBJ1-2 and V is TRBV30; D gene unclear. Trimming removed 0 bases at V and 7 bases at J, with 18 bases between. Germline lookup yields CDR1 GTSNPN and CDR2 SVGIG (reference sequence). The CDR3 sequence is 15 residues long. The full variable domain, in which reference TRBV30 and TRBJ1-2 provide the parts outside the CDR3, is SQTIHQWPATLVQPVGSPLSLECTVEGTSNPNLYWYRQAAGRGLQLLFYSVGIGQISSEVPQNLSASRPQDRQFILSSKKLLLSDSGFYLCAWSVPPKGKAGYTFGSGTRLTVV.